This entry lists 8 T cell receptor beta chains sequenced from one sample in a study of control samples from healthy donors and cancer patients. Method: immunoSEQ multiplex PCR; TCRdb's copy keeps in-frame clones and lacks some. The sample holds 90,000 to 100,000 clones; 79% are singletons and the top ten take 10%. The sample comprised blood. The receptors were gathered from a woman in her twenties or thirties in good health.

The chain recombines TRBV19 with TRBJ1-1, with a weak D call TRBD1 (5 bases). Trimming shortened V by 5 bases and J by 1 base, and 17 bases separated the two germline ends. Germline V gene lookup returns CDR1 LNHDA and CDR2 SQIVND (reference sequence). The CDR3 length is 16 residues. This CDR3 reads CASSFGSQGGNTEAFF. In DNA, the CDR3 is TGTGCCAGTAGTTTTGGGAGCCAGGGCGGGAACACTGAAGCTTTCTTT.

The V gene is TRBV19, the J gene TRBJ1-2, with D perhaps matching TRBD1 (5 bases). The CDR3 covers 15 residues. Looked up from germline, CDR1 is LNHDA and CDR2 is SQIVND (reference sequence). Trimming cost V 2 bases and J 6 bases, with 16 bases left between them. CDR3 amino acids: CASSISRAPRDGYTF. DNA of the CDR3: TGTGCCAGTAGTATATCAAGGGCCCCCAGGGATGGCTACACCTTC.

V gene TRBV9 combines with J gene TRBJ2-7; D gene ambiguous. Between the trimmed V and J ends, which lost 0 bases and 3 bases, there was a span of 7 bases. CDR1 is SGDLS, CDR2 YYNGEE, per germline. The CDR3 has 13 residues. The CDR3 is CASSVEASYEQYF. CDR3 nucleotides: TGTGCCAGCAGCGTAGAGGCTAGCTACGAGCAGTACTTC.

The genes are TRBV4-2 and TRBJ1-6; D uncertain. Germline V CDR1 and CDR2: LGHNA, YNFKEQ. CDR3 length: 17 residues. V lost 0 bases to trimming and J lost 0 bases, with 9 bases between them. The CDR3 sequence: CASSQEAWGSYNSPLHF. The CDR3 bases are TGTGCCAGCAGCCAAGAGGCATGGGGCTCCTATAATTCACCCCTCCACTTT.

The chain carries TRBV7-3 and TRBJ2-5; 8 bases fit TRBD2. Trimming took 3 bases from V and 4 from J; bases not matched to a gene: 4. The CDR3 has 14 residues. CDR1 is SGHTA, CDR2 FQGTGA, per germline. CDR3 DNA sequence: TGTGCCAGCAGCTTCTCGGGGGGGAGAGAGACCCAGTACTTC. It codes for CASSFSGGRETQYF.

CDR3 DNA: TGTGCCAGCAGGGGACTAGCGGGGGGTACCTACAATGAGCAGTTCTTC. Its protein product is CASRGLAGGTYNEQFF. The chain employs TRBV6-6 and TRBJ2-1; 15 nucleotides align to TRBD2. Germline trimming cut 6 bases from V and 2 bases from J; bases unmatched to any gene: 2. The CDR3 contains 16 residues. CDR1 and CDR2 (germline): MNHNY, SVGAGI (reference sequence).

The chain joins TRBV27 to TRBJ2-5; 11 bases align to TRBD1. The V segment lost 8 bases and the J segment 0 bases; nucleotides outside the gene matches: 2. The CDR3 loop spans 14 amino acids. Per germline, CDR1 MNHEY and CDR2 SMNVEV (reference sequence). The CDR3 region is CASGDRGYQETQYF. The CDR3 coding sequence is TGTGCCAGCGGGGACAGGGGGTACCAAGAGACCCAGTACTTC.

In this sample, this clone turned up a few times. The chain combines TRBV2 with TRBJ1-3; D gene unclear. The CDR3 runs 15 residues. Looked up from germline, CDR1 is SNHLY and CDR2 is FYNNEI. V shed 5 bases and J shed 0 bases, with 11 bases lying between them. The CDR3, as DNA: TGTGCCAGCAGTCCGTGGAGGGCCTCTGGAAACACCATATATTTT. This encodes CASSPWRASGNTIYF.